These 30 T cell receptor beta chains originate from one sample sequenced in a study of control samples from healthy donors and cancer patients. Clones were read by immunoSEQ multiplex PCR, and TCRdb kept only the in-frame ones, dropping some. The sample contains about 92,000 clones, around 82% of which appear only once. The sequencing sample was made of blood. The source of these receptors is a woman aged 55-70 years in good health.

The chain uses TRBV4-3 and TRBJ2-1, with 7 bases fitting TRBD2. V dropped 0 bases and J dropped 3; count of bases not matched to a gene: 5. Germline V gives CDR1 LGHNA, CDR2 YSLEER. This CDR3 region has 16 residues. The DNA of the CDR3 is TGCGCCAGCAGCCAAGAACTTGGCGGGGGCTACAATGAGCAGTTCTTC. Its translation: CASSQELGGGYNEQFF.

J is TRBJ1-2 and V is TRBV19; unclear D gene. This CDR3 is built from 15 residues. Trimming stripped 1 base from V and 0 bases from J, with 9 bases between. Germline lookup yields CDR1 LNHDA and CDR2 SQIVND (reference sequence). CDR3 loop: CASSIAAGSNYGYTF. The DNA for the CDR3 is TGTGCCAGTAGTATAGCGGCCGGATCTAACTATGGCTACACCTTC.

The chain joins TRBV14 to TRBJ2-7, with D possibly TRBD1 on 6 matching bases. The V gene lost 6 bases and the J gene lost 6 bases, with 15 bases spanning the gap. Germline assignment: CDR1 SGHDN and CDR2 FVKESK. This CDR3 has 13 amino acids. CDR3 sequence: CASSPNTGSEQYF. The DNA for the CDR3 is TGTGCCAGCAGTCCTAACACAGGGTCCGAGCAGTACTTC.

The chain has TRBV3-1 (or the pseudogene TRBV3-2) and TRBJ1-6, with D hard to call. Trimming cost V 0 bases and J 4 bases, with 13 bases left between them. This CDR3 contains 17 residues. Germline V gene data show CDR1 as LGHDT and CDR2 as YNNKEL (reference sequence). The CDR3 here is CASSQDSTRTYNSPLHF. Written as DNA, the CDR3 is TGTGCCAGCAGCCAAGATTCAACACGGACTTATAATTCACCCCTCCACTTT.

The chain has TRBV18 and TRBJ1-3; no firm D call. This CDR3 contains 16 residues. The germline V gene encodes CDR1 KGHSH and CDR2 LQKENI. V was cut by 3 bases and J by 0 bases, with 12 bases left in between. CDR3 loop: CASSPLADYSGNTIYF. CDR3 nucleotide sequence: TGTGCCAGCTCACCCCTCGCAGATTACTCTGGAAACACCATATATTTT.

The chain joins TRBV5-6 to TRBJ2-1; D is ambiguous. Germline assignment: CDR1 SGHDT and CDR2 YYEEEE. V was pared by 6 bases and J by 6 bases, with 19 bases between. This CDR3 spans 15 amino acids. Here the CDR3 reads CASIILGPGTNEQFF. Here the CDR3 DNA reads TGTGCCAGCATCATCTTGGGCCCTGGAACCAATGAGCAGTTCTTC.

The rearrangement joins TRBV19 to TRBJ1-2; D might be TRBD1 (5 bases). Trimming stripped 2 bases from V and 4 bases from J, with 17 bases between. The V gene's germline CDR1 is LNHDA and CDR2 SQIVND (reference sequence). The CDR3 runs to 16 residues. The CDR3 bases are TGTGCCAGTAGTATACGTGGGGACGATATTTCCTATGGCTACACCTTC. This codes for CASSIRGDDISYGYTF.

This chain connects TRBV2 to TRBJ1-1, with D possibly matching TRBD1 (5 bases). The V end was cut by 4 bases, the J end by 4 bases, with 13 bases between. Germline loops: CDR1 SNHLY, CDR2 FYNNEI. This CDR3 is 14 amino acids long. The CDR3 spells CASSGGFAPTEAFF. CDR3 in DNA: TGTGCCAGCAGTGGGGGGTTCGCGCCCACTGAAGCTTTCTTT.

The chain joins TRBV5-6 to TRBJ1-2; the D gene is possibly TRBD1 (6 bases). The CDR3 sequence is 14 residues long. Between the trimmed V and J ends, which lost 5 bases and 2 bases, there was a span of 13 bases. The V gene's germline CDR1 is SGHDT and CDR2 YYEEEE. CDR3 bases: TGTGCCAGCAGATCGCGAGGGACAAACTATGGCTACACCTTC. It specifies CASRSRGTNYGYTF. Drawing the rest from reference TRBV5-6 and TRBJ1-2, the complete variable domain is DAGVTQSPTHLIKTRGQQVTLRCSPKSGHDTVSWYQQALGQGPQFIFQYYEEEERQRGNFPDRFSGHQFPNYSSELNVNALLLGDSALYLCASRSRGTNYGYTFGSGTRLTVV.

This chain joins TRBV19 and TRBJ1-1; D remains unclear. CDR1 LNHDA and CDR2 SQIVND come from the germline V gene (reference sequence). V lost 7 bases and J 4 bases, leaving 10 bases between the germline ends. This CDR3 is 12 amino acids long. CDR3 amino acids: CASIGVGTEAFF. Written as DNA, the CDR3 is TGTGCCAGTATCGGGGTGGGCACTGAAGCTTTCTTT.

The genes are TRBV6-1 and TRBJ1-1; 7 bases align to TRBD1. The germline CDR1 and CDR2 sequences are MNHNS and SASEGT. The CDR3 contains 15 residues. V lost 2 bases and J lost 3; bases outside the gene matches: 6. CDR3 loop: CASSETEGAYTEAFF. The DNA of the CDR3 is TGTGCCAGCAGTGAAACGGAGGGGGCGTACACTGAAGCTTTCTTT.

The V and J genes are TRBV18 and TRBJ2-7; no clear D. Germline CDR1 and CDR2: KGHSH and LQKENI. The V end was cut by 5 bases, the J end by 0 bases, with 17 bases between. This CDR3 has 16 residues. This chain's CDR3 is CASSTTASGNSYEQYF. The DNA for the CDR3 is TGTGCCAGCTCAACCACAGCTTCGGGTAACTCCTACGAGCAGTACTTC.

This clone was seen a handful of times. The V and J genes are TRBV24-1 and TRBJ2-7; maybe TRBD2 (6 bases). Trimming pared 4 bases from V and 2 bases from J, leaving 14 bases between. Germline V lookup: CDR1 KGHDR, CDR2 SFDVKD. CDR3 length: 15 residues. The CDR3 loop is CATSDPASGPYEQYF. The CDR3 region has the DNA TGTGCCACCAGTGACCCGGCCAGCGGGCCCTACGAGCAGTACTTC.

This chain joins TRBV20-1 and TRBJ2-7; TRBD2 matches at 7 bases. The CDR3 covers 15 residues. Germline lookup yields CDR1 DFQATT and CDR2 SNEGSKA (reference sequence). V trimming: 3 bases; J trimming: 2 bases; junction bases outside the gene matches: 10. CDR3 sequence: CSASDGGREPYEQYF. The CDR3 DNA sequence: TGCAGTGCTAGTGACGGCGGGAGAGAACCCTACGAGCAGTACTTC.

Only a few counts were recorded for this clone. The rearrangement uses TRBV7-9 and TRBJ2-4; possibly TRBD1 or TRBD2 for D (6 bases each). The CDR3 is made up of 15 amino acids. The germline V and J ends were trimmed by 5 bases and 2 bases, with 13 bases remaining between them. Germline V CDR1 and CDR2: SEHNR, FQNEAQ (reference sequence). In DNA form, the CDR3 reads TGTGCCAGCAGCCAAAGAGGGGGGTCCAAAAACATTCAGTACTTC. This translates into CASSQRGGSKNIQYF.

In its sample, this clone was seen once. This chain connects TRBV19 to TRBJ1-1, with a possible D match to TRBD1 (5 bases). CDR1 is LNHDA, CDR2 SQIVND, per germline (reference sequence). Deletions cut 6 bases from V and 4 bases from J, with 18 bases between. This CDR3 spans 15 amino acids. The CDR3 spells CASRGYQGGTTEAFF. In DNA form, the CDR3 reads TGTGCCAGTAGGGGATATCAGGGAGGGACCACTGAAGCTTTCTTT. Full variable domain (rest looked up from reference TRBV19 and TRBJ1-1): DGGITQSPKYLFRKEGQNVTLSCEQNLNHDAMYWYRQDPGQGLRLIYYSQIVNDFQKGDIAEGYSVSREKKESFPLTVTSAQKNPTAFYLCASRGYQGGTTEAFFGQGTRLTVV.

The table lists this clone with a count of one. CDR3 residues: CASSLGGSPKNIQYF. The CDR3 bases are TGCGCCAGCAGCTTGGGAGGGAGCCCCAAAAACATTCAGTACTTC. The chain recombines TRBV5-1 with TRBJ2-4; maybe TRBD2 (5 bases). V dropped 0 bases and J dropped 2 bases, with 9 bases sitting between them. Germline loops: CDR1 SGHRS, CDR2 YFSETQ. The CDR3 is 15 amino acids.

V is TRBV19 and J is TRBJ1-5; D ambiguous. The CDR3 has 14 residues. Between the trimmed V and J ends, which lost 7 bases and 0 bases, there was a span of 10 bases. Germline values: CDR1 LNHDA, CDR2 SQIVND (reference sequence). The DNA of the CDR3 is TGTGCCAGTACTCGGACGATTAGCAATCAGCCCCAGCATTTT. Protein product: CASTRTISNQPQHF.

This chain links TRBV6-1 with TRBJ1-5, with a tentative D call TRBD1 (6 bases). Germline V gene lookup returns CDR1 MNHNS and CDR2 SASEGT. The CDR3 sequence is 14 residues long. V was pared by 2 bases and J by 11 bases, with 16 bases between. The CDR3 sequence: CASSEQGRVQSQHF. In DNA form, the CDR3 reads TGTGCCAGCAGTGAACAGGGGAGAGTACAGTCCCAGCATTTT.

This clone has a handful of counts. This chain uses TRBV15 with TRBJ2-7; 8 nucleotides agree with TRBD1. Germline trimming cut 3 bases from V and 5 bases from J; bases unmatched to any gene: 6. CDR1 and CDR2 from the germline V gene are LNHNV and YYDKDF (reference sequence). CDR3 length equals 14 residues. CDR3 nucleotide sequence: TGTGCCACCAGCAGTCGGACAGGGTACAACGAGCAGTACTTC. This encodes CATSSRTGYNEQYF.

The rearrangement links TRBV2 to TRBJ2-5; the D is unclear. With 0 bases removed from V and 5 bases from J, the gap between germline ends came to 13 bases. This CDR3 contains 15 residues. Germline loops: CDR1 SNHLY, CDR2 FYNNEI. Written as DNA, the CDR3 is TGTGCCAGCAGTGAAGCGAGGAAGGAAGATGAGACCCAGTACTTC. Encoded protein: CASSEARKEDETQYF. Combining the CDR3 with reference TRBV2 and TRBJ2-5 gives the whole variable domain EPEVTQTPSHQVTQMGQEVILRCVPISNHLYFYWYRQILGQKVEFLVSFYNNEISEKSEIFDDQFSVERPDGSNFTLKIRSTKLEDSAMYFCASSEARKEDETQYFGPGTRLLVL.

The rearrangement links TRBV12-2 to TRBJ1-2; the D segment call TRBD1 is taken from the table without a DNA check. TRBV12-2 is labeled a pseudogene. CDR3 length: 14 amino acids. The CDR3 loop is CASRLRVRGRGYTF. In DNA, the CDR3 is TGTGCAAGTCGCCTCAGGGTCAGGGGAAGAGGCTACACCTTC.

This chain connects TRBV5-1 to TRBJ2-3, with 9 nucleotides matching TRBD1. Germline CDR1 is SGHRS and CDR2 is YFSETQ. Losses at the gene ends were 0 bases for V and 2 bases for J; bases not matched to a gene: 7. This CDR3 contains 17 residues. CDR3 loop: CASSLGHRDRVTDTQYF. The CDR3, as DNA: TGCGCCAGCAGCTTGGGTCACCGGGACAGGGTCACAGATACGCAGTATTTT. Complete variable domain (other parts from reference TRBV5-1 and TRBJ2-3): KAGVTQTPRYLIKTRGQQVTLSCSPISGHRSVSWYQQTPGQGLQFLFEYFSETQRNKGNFPGRFSGRQFSNSRSEMNVSTLELGDSALYLCASSLGHRDRVTDTQYFGPGTRLTVL.

The chain combines TRBV19 with TRBJ1-5, with D unresolved. The CDR3 spans 13 residues. The germline gives CDR1 LNHDA, CDR2 SQIVND (reference sequence). With 5 bases removed from V and 4 bases from J, the gap between germline ends came to 9 bases. CDR3 amino acids: CASSLQPNQPQHF. CDR3 bases: TGTGCCAGTAGTCTCCAACCTAATCAGCCCCAGCATTTT.

CDR3 region: CASSPGTVYYGYTF. The CDR3 coding sequence is TGTGCCAGCAGTCCCGGGACAGTCTACTATGGCTACACCTTC. The chain has TRBV7-9 and TRBJ1-2, with 7 positions matching TRBD1. From germline, CDR1 is SEHNR and CDR2 FQNEAQ (reference sequence). The CDR3 runs to 14 residues. After removal of 6 bases from V and 3 bases from J, the junction contained 7 bases not matched to a gene.

This chain joins TRBV5-1 and TRBJ2-2, with 8 bases fitting TRBD1. The CDR3 has 18 residues. Germline CDR1 reads SGHRS; CDR2 reads YFSETQ. V gave up 4 bases and J gave up 1 base; unmatched junction bases: 12. CDR3 in DNA: TGCGCCAGCAGCCTGAATGATATCGGGACAGGGAACACCGGGGAGCTGTTTTTT. It encodes CASSLNDIGTGNTGELFF.

This chain joins TRBV18 and TRBJ2-1; D is undetermined. This CDR3 has 13 amino acids. The germline V and J ends were trimmed by 0 bases and 8 bases, with 8 bases remaining between them. Germline V gene lookup returns CDR1 KGHSH and CDR2 LQKENI. CDR3 loop: CASSPPNGDEQFF. The CDR3 coding sequence is TGTGCCAGCTCACCACCGAATGGGGATGAGCAGTTCTTC.

The V gene is TRBV11-3, the J gene TRBJ2-7; D uncertain. CDR3 size: 12 residues. The ends were cut back, 5 bases at V and 0 bases at J, with 5 bases in the middle. Germline CDR1 and CDR2: SGHNT and YENEEA. CDR3: CASSQSSYEQYF. CDR3 sequence (DNA): TGTGCCAGCAGCCAAAGCTCCTACGAGCAGTACTTC.

V is TRBV6-2 or TRBV6-3 and J is TRBJ2-5; D may be TRBD1 (6 bases). The ends were cut back, 2 bases at V and 1 base at J, with 11 bases in the middle. This CDR3 region has 15 residues. Germline-derived CDR1 and CDR2 are MNHEY and SVGEGT. The CDR3 bases are TGTGCCAGCAGTTACCCCGGGACATCCCAAGAGACCCAGTACTTC. Encoded protein: CASSYPGTSQETQYF.

This clone has a single count. The gene calls are TRBV6-5 and TRBJ1-2, with 7 bases aligning to TRBD1. From germline, CDR1 is MNHEY and CDR2 SVGAGI. The CDR3 sequence is 15 residues long. V lost 7 bases to trimming and J lost 3 bases; unmatched junction nucleotides: 11. The CDR3 loop reads CASTSRATGHYGYTF. CDR3 bases: TGTGCCAGCACCTCCCGGGCGACAGGGCACTATGGCTACACCTTC.